Following are 8 T cell receptor beta chains from one sample sequenced in a study of post-analysis software for immune sequencing data. General study findings and limits: Controls showed lower frequencies than patients for a few TRBV segments, and TRBV5-6, TRBV5-1 and TRBV20-1 were among these.

TCR beta libraries were prepared from cDNA with unique molecular identifiers. In TCRdb, the PCR reads were re-called with MiXCR into one record per CDR3 protein. This table holds hundreds of thousands of distinct CDR3 sequences, roughly 27% found once. Antigens of these TCRs are unknown. The material sequenced was blood. All receptors come from a girl aged 10 to 17 with multiple sclerosis.

This clonotype was seen only a few times. This rearrangement joins TRBV4-1 to TRBJ2-1, with 11 positions matching TRBD2. V lost 1 base and J lost 0; bases outside the gene matches: 2. CDR1 is MGHRA, CDR2 YSYEKL, per germline. CDR3 length: 17 amino acids. This CDR3 is CASSQGTSGSSYNEQFF. CDR3 in DNA: TGCGCCAGCAGCCAAGGCACTAGCGGGAGCTCCTACAATGAGCAGTTCTTC.

This clonotype was found many times. The junction does not match germline at one end; this may be a read error. This sequence joins TRBV10-3 and TRBJ2-5; D is possibly TRBD1 or TRBD2 (7 bases each). There are 15 residues in the CDR3. In germline, CDR1 is ENHRY, CDR2 SYGVKD. The CDR3 nucleotides are TGTGCCATCAGCGAGTACAGGGGAGGGGGAGAGACCCAGTACTTC. Protein product: CAISEYRGGGETQYF.

The chain carries TRBV7-9 and TRBJ1-4; D uncertain. Germline lookup yields CDR1 SEHNR and CDR2 FQNEAQ (reference sequence). With 5 bases removed from V and 4 bases from J, the gap between germline ends came to 17 bases. The CDR3 spans 16 residues. CDR3 sequence reads: CASSPLGRGINEKLFF. The CDR3 DNA follows: TGTGCCAGCAGCCCCCTTGGTCGCGGAATTAATGAAAAACTGTTTTTT.

The sample holds a few counts of this clonotype. The rearrangement joins TRBV18 to TRBJ2-1, with D perhaps TRBD1 (6 bases). The germline CDR1 and CDR2 sequences are KGHSH and LQKENI. Trimming took 4 bases from V and 0 from J, leaving 13 bases between them. The CDR3 consists of 16 residues. CDR3 loop: CASSLSTGSSYNEQFF. CDR3 nucleotides: TGTGCCAGCTCACTAAGCACAGGGAGCTCCTACAATGAGCAGTTCTTC. Complete variable domain (other parts from reference TRBV18 and TRBJ2-1): NAGVMQNPRHLVRRRGQEARLRCSPMKGHSHVYWYRQLPEEGLKFMVYLQKENIIDESGMPKERFSAEFPKEGPSILRIQQVVRGDSAAYFCASSLSTGSSYNEQFFGPGTRLTVL.

This chain joins TRBV7-2 and TRBJ2-7; tentative D call: TRBD2 (5 bases). Looked up from germline, CDR1 is SGHTA and CDR2 is FQGNSA. The CDR3 consists of 15 residues. The V end was cut by 1 base, the J end by 0 bases, with 10 bases between. The chain's CDR3 is CASSLVSAGSYEQYF. The CDR3 region has the DNA TGTGCCAGCAGCTTAGTTTCGGCGGGCTCCTACGAGCAGTACTTC.

This rearrangement joins TRBV4-3 to TRBJ1-1; D is unclear. The CDR3 extends over 14 amino acids. The germline V gene encodes CDR1 LGHNA and CDR2 YSLEER. The V end lost 1 base, the J end lost 4 bases, and 10 bases lay between the germline ends. DNA of the CDR3: TGCGCCAGCAGCCAAGGAACAGCTGGCACTGAAGCTTTCTTT. It encodes CASSQGTAGTEAFF.

The chain has TRBV5-1 and TRBJ1-1, with D possibly being TRBD1 (5 bases). Germline V gene sequence: CDR1 SGHRS, CDR2 YFSETQ. Trimming removed 5 bases from V and 2 bases from J, with 13 bases in between. There are 14 residues in the CDR3. The CDR3 region has the DNA TGCGCCAGCAGGGCTGTGGGGGGTAACACTGAAGCTTTCTTT. It yields the protein CASRAVGGNTEAFF.

A word on this clonotype: A much more abundant neighbour one base away suggests this may be a read error. The J gene is TRBJ2-7, the V gene TRBV20-1, with D possibly matching TRBD2 (6 bases). Trimming took 1 base from V and 3 from J, leaving 19 bases between them. Germline CDR1 DFQATT, CDR2 SNEGSKA (reference sequence). This CDR3 region has 16 residues. CDR3 DNA: TGCAGTGCTAGAGGGGAGGTCCCGGGACCCAACTACGAGCAGTACTTC. Residues: CSARGEVPGPNYEQYF.